This TCR beta chain was sequenced during a study of long-term antiretroviral therapy in people with HIV. Trimming at V came to 4 bases and at J to 5 bases, leaving 5 bases not matched to a gene. Germline V gene lookup returns CDR1 SGHRS and CDR2 YFSETQ. This CDR3 spans 14 amino acids. A v3.0 immunoSEQ assay was performed at survey level. Clones were sequenced by immunoSEQ multiplex PCR, and TCRdb holds only the in-frame ones, with some missing. The sample has roughly 7,200 clones; approximately 73% are singletons. The receptor was derived from a man in his forties with HIV. The material was unsorted PBMCs, obtained 0.2 years after starting antiretroviral therapy. This chain joins TRBV5-1 and TRBJ2-7; 11 positions match TRBD1. As DNA, the CDR3 is TGCGCCAGCAGCCCCGGACAGGGGGCCAACGAGCAGTACTTC. Translation gives CASSPGQGANEQYF.